Presented here are 9 T cell receptor beta chains from one specimen sequenced in a study of blood T cell repertoires in COVID-19. TCRdb's copy holds only in-frame clones and misses some; the assay was immunoSEQ multiplex PCR. The data contain approximately 170,000 clones, about 85% of them singletons. Source material: peripheral blood. These TCRs come from a man aged 55 to 70 with acute or convalescent COVID-19.

The rearrangement joins TRBV7-8 to TRBJ1-1, with D perhaps matching TRBD1 (5 bases). Germline CDR1 SGHVS, CDR2 FQNEAQ. V shed 5 bases and J shed 5 bases, with 9 bases lying between them. The CDR3 covers 12 residues. This CDR3 reads CASSQGETEAFF. CDR3 bases: TGTGCCAGCAGCCAAGGGGAAACTGAAGCTTTCTTT.

V gene TRBV27 combines with J gene TRBJ1-2; 8 nucleotides line up with TRBD1. After removal of 2 bases from V and 5 bases from J, the junction contained 10 bases not matched to a gene. CDR1 and CDR2 (germline): MNHEY, SMNVEV (reference sequence). This CDR3 has 16 residues. The CDR3: CASSLVRDRSYYGYTF. The CDR3 nucleotides are TGTGCCAGCAGTTTAGTCCGGGACAGGTCGTATTATGGCTACACCTTC.

This sequence joins TRBV30 and TRBJ1-1; D call uncertain. The V and J ends lost 0 bases and 6 bases respectively, with 5 bases between them. CDR1 and CDR2 from the germline V gene are GTSNPN and SVGIG (reference sequence). The CDR3 has 11 amino acids. CDR3 DNA: TGTGCCTGGAGTGTTCTAGCTGAAGCTTTCTTT. Translation gives CAWSVLAEAFF. Complete variable domain (other parts from reference TRBV30 and TRBJ1-1): SQTIHQWPATLVQPVGSPLSLECTVEGTSNPNLYWYRQAAGRGLQLLFYSVGIGQISSEVPQNLSASRPQDRQFILSSKKLLLSDSGFYLCAWSVLAEAFFGQGTRLTVV.

This chain connects TRBV6-2 or TRBV6-3 to TRBJ2-7; 9 nucleotides match TRBD2. Germline assignment: CDR1 MNHEY and CDR2 SVGEGT. This CDR3 has 14 amino acids. The trim removed 5 bases at V and 3 bases at J, leaving 5 bases unmatched. The CDR3 DNA sequence: TGTGCCAGCAGTGCCGGGACTAGCTTCTACGAGCAGTACTTC. It encodes CASSAGTSFYEQYF.

This clone came up once. The CDR3 reads CSVEDRGEEDTQYF. The DNA of the CDR3 is TGCAGCGTTGAAGACAGGGGTGAGGAGGATACGCAGTATTTT. This chain links TRBV29-1 with TRBJ2-3; the D gene is possibly TRBD1 (6 bases). Trimming stripped 0 bases from V and 6 bases from J, with 13 bases between. The CDR3 extends over 14 amino acids. CDR1 and CDR2 (germline): SQVTM, ANQGSEA.

In this sample, this clone turned up once. Here the CDR3 DNA reads TGTGCCAGCAGCTTAACGGGGAAGCGATACTTC. It specifies CASSLTGKRYF. The rearrangement uses TRBV7-2 and TRBJ2-5; weak D call: TRBD2 (5 bases). V gave up 2 bases and J gave up 14 bases, with 12 bases separating them. The CDR3 contains 11 residues. Germline V CDR1 and CDR2: SGHTA, FQGNSA.

This clone has just one count. The chain employs TRBV10-3 and TRBJ1-2, with D perhaps matching TRBD1 (6 bases). This CDR3 has 14 residues. V was pared by 5 bases and J by 7 bases, with 17 bases between. Germline V lookup: CDR1 ENHRY, CDR2 SYGVKD. CDR3 residues: CAISSQGPQRGYTF. DNA of the CDR3: TGTGCCATCAGTTCCCAGGGGCCCCAGCGTGGCTACACCTTC.

This sequence joins TRBV11-3 and TRBJ2-2, with 7 bases identical to TRBD1. V lost 5 bases and J lost 4; bases outside the gene matches: 7. Per germline, CDR1 SGHNT and CDR2 YENEEA. The CDR3 length is 15 residues. This CDR3 reads CASSHRTGPTGELFF. In DNA form, the CDR3 reads TGTGCCAGCAGCCACCGGACAGGCCCCACCGGGGAGCTGTTTTTT.

The V and J genes are TRBV19 and TRBJ2-7, with 9 bases aligning to TRBD2. The germline CDR1 and CDR2 sequences are LNHDA and SQIVND (reference sequence). The CDR3 runs to 13 residues. The trim removed 4 bases at V and 4 bases at J, leaving 2 bases unmatched. The chain's CDR3 is CASSSGRGYEQYF. CDR3 sequence (DNA): TGTGCCAGTAGTAGCGGGAGGGGATACGAGCAGTACTTC.